This is a list of T cell receptor beta chains from one sample in a study of graft-versus-host responses after intestinal transplantation. The table came from immunoSEQ multiplex PCR; TCRdb's copy has only in-frame clones and leaves some out. The sample comprises around 71,000 clones, roughly 92% of which are singletons, and 6.5% to 8% rests with the top ten. Sequenced here: bone marrow, sampled less than 750 days after intestinal transplantation. These receptors were taken from a human patient who received an intestinal transplant, so some T cells may come from the graft donor. Both conserved end residues are part of each CDR3. The D gene is left open where the match is weak.

v_gene: TRBV4-1; d_gene: TRBD2; j_gene: TRBJ2-1; CDR3nt: TGCGCCAGCAGCCAAGAGTCTAGCGGGGGTCAGCAGTTCTTC; CDR3aa: CASSQESSGGQQFF
v_gene: TRBV7-2; d_gene: -; j_gene: TRBJ2-2; CDR3nt: TGTGCCAGCAGCTTATACGGGACGGCTACCACCGGGGAGCTGTTTTTT; CDR3aa: CASSLYGTATTGELFF
v_gene: TRBV5-5; d_gene: -; j_gene: TRBJ1-2; CDR3nt: TGTGCCAGCACCGTGGGCAGCTATGGCTACACCTTC; CDR3aa: CASTVGSYGYTF
v_gene: TRBV6-1; d_gene: TRBD1; j_gene: TRBJ2-3; CDR3nt: TGTGCCAGCGTCCGGGACAGGGAAGTAGATACGCAGTATTTT; CDR3aa: CASVRDREVDTQYF
v_gene: TRBV6-6; d_gene: -; j_gene: TRBJ2-7; CDR3nt: TGTGCCAGCAGTAGGGCCCCCGAGGGGGGCTACGAGCAGTACTTC; CDR3aa: CASSRAPEGGYEQYF
v_gene: TRBV19; d_gene: TRBD1; j_gene: TRBJ1-2; CDR3nt: TGTGCCAGTAGCTACCAGGGGGCCTATGGCTACACCTTC; CDR3aa: CASSYQGAYGYTF
v_gene: TRBV5-4; d_gene: TRBD2; j_gene: TRBJ2-3; CDR3nt: TGTGCCAGCAGCCCGGGACTAGCGGGGCGAGGCACAGATACGCAGTATTTT; CDR3aa: CASSPGLAGRGTDTQYF
v_gene: TRBV28; d_gene: -; j_gene: TRBJ1-2; CDR3nt: TGTGCCAGCAGCCCCCTGGGGAACCGAATCTATGGCTACACCTTC; CDR3aa: CASSPLGNRIYGYTF
v_gene: TRBV11-2; d_gene: -; j_gene: TRBJ2-1; CDR3nt: TGTGCCAGCCTCCAGACGATAACAGGTCTTGGTGAGCAGTTCTTC; CDR3aa: CASLQTITGLGEQFF
v_gene: TRBV9; d_gene: TRBD2; j_gene: TRBJ2-5; CDR3nt: TGTGCCAGCAGCTGGACTAGCGGGAGGGAAGAGACCCAGTACTTC; CDR3aa: CASSWTSGREETQYF
v_gene: TRBV19; d_gene: -; j_gene: TRBJ1-6; CDR3nt: TGTGCCAGTAACTGGGGCTCCTATAATTCACCCCTCCACTTT; CDR3aa: CASNWGSYNSPLHF
v_gene: TRBV19; d_gene: -; j_gene: TRBJ1-2; CDR3nt: TGTGCCAGTAAGGACAGCAACTGGAGGGGCTACACCTTC; CDR3aa: CASKDSNWRGYTF
v_gene: TRBV19; d_gene: TRBD1; j_gene: TRBJ1-1; CDR3nt: TGTGCCAGTAGTATTTCGGGGGACAGGGAGAACACTGAAGCTTTCTTT; CDR3aa: CASSISGDRENTEAFF
v_gene: TRBV27; d_gene: TRBD1; j_gene: TRBJ1-2; CDR3nt: TGTGCCAGCAGTTTCCGGACAGGGGGCAGTTACTATGGCTACACCTTC; CDR3aa: CASSFRTGGSYYGYTF
v_gene: TRBV11-2; d_gene: -; j_gene: TRBJ1-1; CDR3nt: TGTGCCAGCAGCTTAGACTTCCGCAGGGGTGAAGCTTTCTTT; CDR3aa: CASSLDFRRGEAFF
v_gene: TRBV19; d_gene: TRBD1; j_gene: TRBJ1-5; CDR3nt: TGTGCCAGTACTTTAATGGACAGGGGCGGTCAGCCCCAGCATTTT; CDR3aa: CASTLMDRGGQPQHF
v_gene: TRBV30; d_gene: TRBD2; j_gene: TRBJ2-1; CDR3nt: TGTGCCTGGCGTATAGCGGGAGGAGACTACAATGAGCAGTTCTTC; CDR3aa: CAWRIAGGDYNEQFF